The rows below give T cell receptor beta chains drawn from one sample of a study of technical replicates of blood from several donors. Method: immunoSEQ multiplex PCR; TCRdb's copy keeps in-frame clones and lacks some. The repertoire has approximately 97,000 clones, approximately 96% of them found once; the top ten carry about 0.36%. Specimen: T cells isolated from PBMCs. The receptor set was obtained from a human donor in good health. The CDR3 runs from the conserved cysteine through the conserved F or W. A D gene is named only where the DNA matches it firmly.

d_gene,j_gene,v_gene,CDR3nt,CDR3aa
.,TRBJ2-1,TRBV25-1,TGTGCCAGCAAGGCGGAAGGAGGCTCCTACAATGAGCAGTTCTTC,CASKAEGGSYNEQFF
TRBD2,TRBJ2-5,TRBV13,TGTGCCAGCAGCCACGGGGGGGAGACCCAGTACTTC,CASSHGGETQYF
.,TRBJ1-1,TRBV5-4,TGTGCCAGCTTAGTTCAACAGGGCGACACTGAAGCTTTCTTT,CASLVQQGDTEAFF
.,TRBJ1-1,TRBV6-1,TGTGCCAGCAGGGAGACAGTAGACCGCGTGAGGGCTTTCTTT,CASRETVDRVRAFF
.,TRBJ2-2,TRBV11-2,TGTGCCAGCAACTATGGAGGGAACACCGGGGAGCTGTTTTTT,CASNYGGNTGELFF
.,TRBJ1-1,TRBV18,TGTGCCAGCTCACTTGAAGGACATTGGCTGGCCACTGAAGCTTTCTTT,CASSLEGHWLATEAFF
.,TRBJ1-5,TRBV7-2,TGTGCCAGCGCGGGAAACAATCAGCCCCAGCATTTT,CASAGNNQPQHF
.,TRBJ2-7,TRBV6-5,TGTGCCAGCAGTTACTCTTCTAGGTCCTACGAGCAGTACTTC,CASSYSSRSYEQYF
.,TRBJ1-3,TRBV10-3,TGTGCCATCAGCGAACAGGTTGTATCAGGAAACACCATATATTTT,CAISEQVVSGNTIYF
.,TRBJ2-5,TRBV7-8,TGTGCCAGCAAACGGGATACAGAGGAGACCCAGTACTTC,CASKRDTEETQYF
TRBD2,TRBJ2-1,TRBV5-1,TGCGCCAGCAGCTGGACTAGCGGGAGGGCCGGCAATGAGCAGTTCTTC,CASSWTSGRAGNEQFF